These 16 T cell receptor beta chains were all obtained from the same sample, sequenced in a study of cytomegalovirus exposure and HLA in healthy donors. The PCR was carried out with 60 Vbeta primers and 13 Jbeta primers. Only in-frame clones appear in the TCRdb table, and some are missing; sequencing was by immunoSEQ multiplex PCR. The table records 110,000 to 150,000 clones, 65% to 75% of them present only once. Sequenced material: PBMCs. All receptors come from a man aged 60 to 75 in good health and CMV-seronegative.

This clone came up once. This chain connects TRBV10-3 to TRBJ2-7; possibly TRBD1 for D (6 bases). Looked up from germline, CDR1 is ENHRY and CDR2 is SYGVKD. The CDR3 extends over 15 amino acids. The V end was cut by 5 bases, the J end by 2 bases, with 16 bases between. The CDR3: CAISTPGTPTYEQYF. CDR3 sequence (DNA): TGTGCCATCAGTACCCCCGGGACACCTACCTACGAGCAGTACTTC.

Only a few counts were recorded for this clone. The CDR3, as DNA: TGTGCCAGTAGTATAGAGGGCAGGGGGTTTTACACTGAAGCTTTCTTT. It is translated as CASSIEGRGFYTEAFF. The chain carries TRBV19 and TRBJ1-1; TRBD1 agrees at 7 bases. The CDR3 contains 16 residues. Germline CDR1 LNHDA, CDR2 SQIVND (reference sequence). V dropped 0 bases and J dropped 3; count of bases not matched to a gene: 7.

This clone was detected only a few times. Mismatch with germline at one junction end may stem from a read error. The chain employs TRBV25-1 and TRBJ2-1; no reliable D call. The CDR3 is 12 amino acids. CDR1 is MGHDK, CDR2 SYGVNS, per germline. The CDR3 bases are TGTGCCAGCAGTGTGGAATACAGTGAGCAGTTCTTC. It is translated as CASSVEYSEQFF.

CDR3 loop: CATSSDLEGYQETQYF. For the CDR3, the DNA is TGTGCCACCAGCAGTGACTTGGAGGGGTACCAAGAGACCCAGTACTTC. This sequence joins TRBV15 and TRBJ2-5; tentative D call: TRBD2 (6 bases). CDR1 and CDR2 from the germline V gene are LNHNV and YYDKDF (reference sequence). This CDR3 has 16 residues. Trimming took off 3 bases at V and 0 bases at J, with 14 bases between the two ends.

This clone appeared a few times. For the CDR3, the DNA is TGTGCCAGTAGTATAAGACAGGGGGACAATGAGCAGTTCTTC. Translated: CASSIRQGDNEQFF. The chain couples TRBV19 to TRBJ2-1; 9 bases align to TRBD1. The CDR3 has 14 amino acids. CDR1 LNHDA and CDR2 SQIVND come from the germline V gene (reference sequence). V lost 2 bases to trimming and J lost 5 bases; unmatched junction nucleotides: 1.

V gene TRBV9 combines with J gene TRBJ2-1, with a possible D match to TRBD2 (5 bases). V dropped 0 bases and J dropped 0 bases, with 10 bases sitting between them. Germline-derived CDR1 and CDR2 are SGDLS and YYNGEE. This CDR3 is built from 16 residues. CDR3 nucleotide sequence: TGTGCCAGCAGCGTAGACCCCGAGGGCTCCTACAATGAGCAGTTCTTC. It is translated as CASSVDPEGSYNEQFF. The variable domain in full, completed from reference TRBV9 and TRBJ2-1, reads DSGVTQTPKHLITATGQRVTLRCSPRSGDLSVYWYQQSLDQGLQFLIQYYNGEERAKGNILERFSAQQFPDLHSELNLSSLELGDSALYFCASSVDPEGSYNEQFFGPGTRLTVL.

This clone was recorded a few times. The V gene is TRBV6-5, the J gene TRBJ1-5, with a possible D match to TRBD1 (5 bases). Germline lookup yields CDR1 MNHEY and CDR2 SVGAGI. The V and J ends lost 4 bases and 3 bases respectively, with 16 bases between them. This CDR3 spans 16 amino acids. This chain's CDR3 is CASSSGTGGFNQPQHF. In nucleotides, the CDR3 is TGTGCCAGCAGTTCAGGTACAGGTGGGTTCAATCAGCCCCAGCATTTT.

This chain joins TRBV5-1 and TRBJ2-3; no clear D. Between the trimmed V and J ends, which lost 3 bases and 1 base, there was a span of 12 bases. Germline CDR1 SGHRS, CDR2 YFSETQ. The length of the CDR3 is 15 residues. The CDR3 bases are TGCGCCAGCAGCTCGGAGCTATTAGGCACAGATACGCAGTATTTT. Its translation is CASSSELLGTDTQYF.

The J gene is TRBJ1-1, the V gene TRBV19, with D unclear. Germline CDR1 reads LNHDA; CDR2 reads SQIVND (reference sequence). The CDR3 covers 11 residues. The V gene lost 7 bases and the J gene lost 3 bases, with 6 bases spanning the gap. CDR3 sequence reads: CASMEYTEAFF. The DNA of the CDR3 is TGTGCCAGTATGGAGTACACTGAAGCTTTCTTT. Full variable domain (rest looked up from reference TRBV19 and TRBJ1-1): DGGITQSPKYLFRKEGQNVTLSCEQNLNHDAMYWYRQDPGQGLRLIYYSQIVNDFQKGDIAEGYSVSREKKESFPLTVTSAQKNPTAFYLCASMEYTEAFFGQGTRLTVV.

This clone was counted a few times. This chain links TRBV28 with TRBJ2-5; the D gene is possibly TRBD2 (5 bases). This CDR3 is 14 amino acids long. V shed 8 bases and J shed 5 bases, with 18 bases lying between them. The germline CDR1 and CDR2 sequences are MDHEN and SYDVKM. CDR3 coding DNA: TGTGCCAGCTTCGGCGAGCTAGCCAGGGAGACCCAGTACTTC. Translating it yields CASFGELARETQYF.

A single count supports this clone. This rearrangement joins TRBV7-7 to TRBJ2-5, with D hard to call. Germline CDR1 and CDR2: SSHAT and FNYEAQ (reference sequence). With 1 base removed from V and 1 base from J, the gap between germline ends came to 4 bases. The CDR3 sequence is 13 residues long. The CDR3 loop reads CASSLDSQETQYF. The CDR3 DNA is TGTGCCAGCAGCTTAGACAGCCAAGAGACCCAGTACTTC.

This clone showed up just once. The chain couples TRBV28 to TRBJ2-7, with D maybe TRBD2 (7 bases). V was cut by 2 bases and J by 1 base, with 18 bases left in between. The germline V gene has CDR1 MDHEN and CDR2 SYDVKM. The CDR3 covers 17 residues. The CDR3 region is CASSLVLRGALSYEQYF. The DNA for the CDR3 is TGTGCCAGCAGTTTAGTCCTCCGGGGGGCCCTGTCCTACGAGCAGTACTTC.

This clone was picked up a small number of times. The genes are TRBV7-3 and TRBJ2-2, with TRBD2 as a possible D gene (6 bases). Germline V gives CDR1 SGHTA, CDR2 FQGTGA. The V gene lost 1 base and the J gene lost 7 bases, with 10 bases spanning the gap. CDR3 size: 14 residues. The CDR3 bases are TGTGCCAGCAGCTTAAATCCTAGCGACGGGGAGCTGTTTTTT. This encodes CASSLNPSDGELFF. The full variable domain, rest sourced from reference TRBV7-3 and TRBJ2-2, is GAGVSQTPSNKVTEKGKYVELRCDPISGHTALYWYRQSLGQGPEFLIYFQGTGAADDSGLPNDRFFAVRPEGSVSTLKIQRTERGDSAVYLCASSLNPSDGELFFGEGSRLTVL.

The V call is TRBV28, the J call TRBJ1-2, with D possibly TRBD1 on 5 matching bases. Germline CDR1 and CDR2: MDHEN and SYDVKM. Between the trimmed V and J ends, which lost 2 bases and 6 bases, there was a span of 7 bases. This CDR3 is built from 12 residues. The CDR3 DNA reads as TGTGCCAGCAGTTTAGGGACTCATGGCTACACCTTC. Translation gives CASSLGTHGYTF.

The V call is TRBV4-1, the J call TRBJ1-2; 11 positions match TRBD1. The CDR3 runs to 15 residues. Germline V CDR1 and CDR2: MGHRA, YSYEKL. With 4 bases clipped from V and 5 bases from J, the junction kept 6 bases outside the gene matches. CDR3 DNA: TGCGCCAGCAGCCCGGGACAGGGGGGACTTTATGGCTACACCTTC. Amino acid sequence: CASSPGQGGLYGYTF.

The rearrangement links TRBV7-2 to TRBJ2-1; tentative D call: TRBD1 (6 bases). V lost 4 bases to trimming and J lost 4 bases, with 23 bases between them. The CDR3 length is 18 residues. Germline CDR1 and CDR2: SGHTA and FQGNSA. DNA of the CDR3: TGTGCCAGCAGCTCCCTTAAAATGAACAGGGATTTTTACAATGAGCAGTTCTTC. Amino acids: CASSSLKMNRDFYNEQFF.